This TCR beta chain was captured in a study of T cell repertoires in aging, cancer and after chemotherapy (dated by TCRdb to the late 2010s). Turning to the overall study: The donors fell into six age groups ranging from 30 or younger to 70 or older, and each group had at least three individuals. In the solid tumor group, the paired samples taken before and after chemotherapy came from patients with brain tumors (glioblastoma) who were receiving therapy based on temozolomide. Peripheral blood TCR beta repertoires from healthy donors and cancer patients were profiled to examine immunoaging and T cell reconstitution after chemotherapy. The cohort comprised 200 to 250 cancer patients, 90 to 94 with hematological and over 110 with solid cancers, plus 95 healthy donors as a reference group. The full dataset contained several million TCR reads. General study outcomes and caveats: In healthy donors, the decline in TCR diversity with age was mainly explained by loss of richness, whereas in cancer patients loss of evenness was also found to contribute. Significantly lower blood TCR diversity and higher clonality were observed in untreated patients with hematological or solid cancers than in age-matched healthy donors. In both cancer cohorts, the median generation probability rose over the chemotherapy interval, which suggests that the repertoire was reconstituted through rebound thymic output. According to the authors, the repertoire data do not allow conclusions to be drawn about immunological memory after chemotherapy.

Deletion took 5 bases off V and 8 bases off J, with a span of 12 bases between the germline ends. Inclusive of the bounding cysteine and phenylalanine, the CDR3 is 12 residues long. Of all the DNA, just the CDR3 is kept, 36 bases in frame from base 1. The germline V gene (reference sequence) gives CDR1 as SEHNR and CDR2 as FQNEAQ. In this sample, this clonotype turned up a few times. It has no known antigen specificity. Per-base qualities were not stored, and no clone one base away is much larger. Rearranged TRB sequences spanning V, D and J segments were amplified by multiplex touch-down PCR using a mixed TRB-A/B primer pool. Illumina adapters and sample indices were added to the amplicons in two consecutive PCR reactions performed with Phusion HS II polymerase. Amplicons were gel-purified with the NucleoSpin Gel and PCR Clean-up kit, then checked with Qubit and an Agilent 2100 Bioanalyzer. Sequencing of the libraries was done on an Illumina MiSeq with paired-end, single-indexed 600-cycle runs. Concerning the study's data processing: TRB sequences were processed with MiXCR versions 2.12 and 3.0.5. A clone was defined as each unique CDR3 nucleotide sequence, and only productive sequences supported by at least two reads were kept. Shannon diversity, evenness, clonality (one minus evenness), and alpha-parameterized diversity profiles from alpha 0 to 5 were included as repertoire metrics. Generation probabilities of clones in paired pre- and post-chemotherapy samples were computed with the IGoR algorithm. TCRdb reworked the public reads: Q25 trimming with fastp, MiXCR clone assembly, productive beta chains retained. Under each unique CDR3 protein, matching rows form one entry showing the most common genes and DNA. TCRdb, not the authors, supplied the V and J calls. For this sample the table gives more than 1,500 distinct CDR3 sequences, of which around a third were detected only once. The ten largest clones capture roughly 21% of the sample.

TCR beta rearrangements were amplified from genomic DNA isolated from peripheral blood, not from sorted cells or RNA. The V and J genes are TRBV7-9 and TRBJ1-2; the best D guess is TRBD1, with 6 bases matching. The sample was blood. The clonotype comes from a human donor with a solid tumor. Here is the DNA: TGTGCCAGCAGCCAAGCGGGGGGCGGCTACACCTTC. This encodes CASSQAGGGYTF. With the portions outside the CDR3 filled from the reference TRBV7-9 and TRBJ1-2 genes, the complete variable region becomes DTGVSQNPRHKITKRGQNVTFRCDPISEHNRLYWYRQTLGQGPEFLTYFQNEAQLEKSRLLSDRFSAERPKGSFSTLEIQRTEQGDSAMYLCASSQAGGGYTFGSGTRLTVV.